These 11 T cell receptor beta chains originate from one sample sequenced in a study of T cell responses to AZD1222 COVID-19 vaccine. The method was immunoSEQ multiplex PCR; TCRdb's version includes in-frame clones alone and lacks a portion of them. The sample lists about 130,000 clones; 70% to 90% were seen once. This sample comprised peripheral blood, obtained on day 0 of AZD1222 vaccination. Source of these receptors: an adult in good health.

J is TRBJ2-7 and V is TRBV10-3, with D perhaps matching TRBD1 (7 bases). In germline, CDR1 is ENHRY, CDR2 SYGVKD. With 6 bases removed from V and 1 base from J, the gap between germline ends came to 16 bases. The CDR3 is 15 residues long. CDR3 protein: CAISGVEGASYEQYF. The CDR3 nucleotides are TGTGCCATCAGCGGTGTGGAGGGGGCGTCCTACGAGCAGTACTTC.

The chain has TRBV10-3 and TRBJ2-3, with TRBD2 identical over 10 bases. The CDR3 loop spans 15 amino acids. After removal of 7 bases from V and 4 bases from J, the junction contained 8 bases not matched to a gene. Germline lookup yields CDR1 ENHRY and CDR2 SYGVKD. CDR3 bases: TGTGCCATCACCCCGGGACTAGCGCACGCAGATACGCAGTATTTT. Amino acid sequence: CAITPGLAHADTQYF.

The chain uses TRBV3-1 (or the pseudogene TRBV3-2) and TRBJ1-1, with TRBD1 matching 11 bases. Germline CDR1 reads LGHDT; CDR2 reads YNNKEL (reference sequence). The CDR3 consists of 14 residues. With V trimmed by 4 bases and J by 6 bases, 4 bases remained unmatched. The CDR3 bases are TGTGCCAGCAGCCTGGGACAGGGGGAACCTGAAGCTTTCTTT. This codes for CASSLGQGEPEAFF.

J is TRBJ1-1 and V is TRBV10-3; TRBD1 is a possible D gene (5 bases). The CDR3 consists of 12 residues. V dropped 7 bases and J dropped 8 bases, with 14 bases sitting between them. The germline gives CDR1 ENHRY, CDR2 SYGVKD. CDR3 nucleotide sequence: TGTGCCATCATAGGGGAGGGGCCCGAAGCTTTCTTT. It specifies CAIIGEGPEAFF.

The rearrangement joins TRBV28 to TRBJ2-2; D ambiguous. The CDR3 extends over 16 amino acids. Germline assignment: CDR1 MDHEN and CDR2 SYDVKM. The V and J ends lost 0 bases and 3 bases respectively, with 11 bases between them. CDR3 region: CASSLWSRRDTGELFF. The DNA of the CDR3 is TGTGCCAGCAGTTTATGGAGTCGCAGAGACACCGGGGAGCTGTTTTTT.

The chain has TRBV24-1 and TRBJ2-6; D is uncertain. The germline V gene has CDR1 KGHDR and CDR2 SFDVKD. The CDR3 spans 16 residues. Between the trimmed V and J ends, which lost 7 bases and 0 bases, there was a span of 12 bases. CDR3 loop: CATSETGHSGANVLTF. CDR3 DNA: TGTGCCACCAGCGAGACTGGGCACTCTGGGGCCAACGTCCTGACTTTC.

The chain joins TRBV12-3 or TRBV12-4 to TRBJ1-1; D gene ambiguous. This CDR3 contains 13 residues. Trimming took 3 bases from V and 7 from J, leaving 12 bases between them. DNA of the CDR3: TGTGCCAGCAGTTTTTTTTCACATGTTGAAGCTTTCTTT. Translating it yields CASSFFSHVEAFF.

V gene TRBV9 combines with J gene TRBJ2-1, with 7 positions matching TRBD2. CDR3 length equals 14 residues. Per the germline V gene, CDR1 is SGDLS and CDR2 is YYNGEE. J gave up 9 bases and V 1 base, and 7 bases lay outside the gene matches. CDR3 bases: TGTGCCAGCAGCGTACGTACCTCGGGGGGTGAGCAGTTCTTC. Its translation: CASSVRTSGGEQFF.

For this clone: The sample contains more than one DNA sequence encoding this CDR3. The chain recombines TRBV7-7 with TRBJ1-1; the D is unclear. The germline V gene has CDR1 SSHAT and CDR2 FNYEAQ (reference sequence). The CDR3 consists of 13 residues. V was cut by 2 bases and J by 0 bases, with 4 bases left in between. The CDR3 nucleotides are TGTGCCAGCAGCTTAACCGTGAACACTGAAGCTTTCTTT. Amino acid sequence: CASSLTVNTEAFF.

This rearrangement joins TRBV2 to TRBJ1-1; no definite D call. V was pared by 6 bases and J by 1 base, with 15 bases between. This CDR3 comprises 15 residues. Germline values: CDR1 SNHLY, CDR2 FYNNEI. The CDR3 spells CASSPQLITNTEAFF. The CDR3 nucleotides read TGTGCCAGCAGCCCTCAACTTATCACGAACACTGAAGCTTTCTTT.

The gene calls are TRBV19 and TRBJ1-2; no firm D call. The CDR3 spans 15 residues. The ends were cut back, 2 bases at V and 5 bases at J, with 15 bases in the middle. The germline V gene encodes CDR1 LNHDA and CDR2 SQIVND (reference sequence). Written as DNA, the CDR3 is TGTGCCAGTAGTATAACCGGAACAGACCGATATGGCTACACCTTC. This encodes CASSITGTDRYGYTF.